This T cell receptor (beta chain) was captured in a study of shared clonotypes between healthy human individuals. Study-level results: Inspection by rarefaction showed sorted-subset sequencing to be incomplete despite large depth.

Deep-level settings were used for running the assay. Per sorted-subset replicate PCR, input was approximately 0.2 ug DNA, representing about 29,000 T cell genomes. Assay used: immunoSEQ multiplex PCR; TCRdb lists only in-frame clones, some missing. The sample includes more than 550,000 clones, under 95% of them seen just once. On this clone itself: Its antigen is currently unknown.

The ends were cut back, 2 bases at V and 2 bases at J, with 10 bases in the middle. Germline lookup yields CDR1 MDHEN and CDR2 SYDVKM. This CDR3 is built from 14 residues. Naive CD8 cells lacked CD45RO, underwent positive selection for CCR7 and left out terminally differentiated effector memory CD45RA+ cells. The sequence was obtained from a man aged 30 to 45 in good health. The sample taken for sequencing was naive CD8+ T cells sorted from blood. The chain has TRBV28 and TRBJ2-7; D is possibly TRBD1 (5 bases). The CDR3 DNA is TGTGCCAGCAGTTTAATCGACAGCCCCTACGAGCAGTACTTC. Protein: CASSLIDSPYEQYF.